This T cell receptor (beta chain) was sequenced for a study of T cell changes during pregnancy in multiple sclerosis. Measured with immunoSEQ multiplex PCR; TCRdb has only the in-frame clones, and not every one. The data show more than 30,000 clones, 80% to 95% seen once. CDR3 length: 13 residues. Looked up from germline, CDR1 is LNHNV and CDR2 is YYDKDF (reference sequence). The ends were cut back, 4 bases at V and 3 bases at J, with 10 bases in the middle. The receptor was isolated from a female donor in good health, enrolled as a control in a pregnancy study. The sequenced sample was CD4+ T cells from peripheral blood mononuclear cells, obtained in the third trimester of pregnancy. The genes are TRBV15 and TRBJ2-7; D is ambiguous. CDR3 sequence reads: CATSKLYSYEQYF. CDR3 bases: TGTGCCACCAGCAAACTTTACAGCTACGAGCAGTACTTC.